Below, one T cell receptor (beta chain) is given with its context. The antigen remains unidentified. The data derive from a study of T cells after yellow fever vaccination. Study background: Preparing low-cell-number fractions relied on SMART-Seq v4 Ultra Low Input.

V trimming: 8 bases; J trimming: 4 bases; junction bases outside the gene matches: 15. In germline, CDR1 is LNHDA, CDR2 SQIVND (reference sequence). The CDR3 contains 17 residues. Findings and caveats of the study: Post-booster samples contained most primary-vaccination clones (more than 95% CD4, around 88% CD8).

5'RACE template switching generated TCR cDNA, adding a universal primer site and UMIs. TCRdb ran MiXCR on the 5' RACE reads and lists one entry per CDR3 protein. The sample records more than 300,000 distinct CDR3 sequences, around 4.4% being singletons. V and J are TRBV19 and TRBJ1-5; 9 bases line up with TRBD1. The origin of this receptor is a man aged 18 to 35 who received the YFV17D yellow fever vaccine. The sample was PBMCs, taken 15 days after the yellow fever booster vaccination. CDR3 in amino acids: CASRGQGGLWANQPQHF. Here the CDR3 DNA reads TGTGCCAGTCGGGGACAGGGCGGCCTGTGGGCTAATCAGCCCCAGCATTTT.